This entry concerns a single TCR beta chain. This clonotype was counted many times. The antigen it binds to is not known. The input lacks base qualities; no much larger clone sits a single base away. The label giving this sample's treatment or condition can be read as: live attenuated yellow fever vaccine strain. PBMCs were isolated from peripheral blood using a standard Ficoll-Paque protocol. Dynabeads CD4 and CD8 positive selection kits were used to isolate the CD4 and CD8 T-cell fractions. TriZol was used to extract RNA from bulk PBMCs, CD4 and CD8 fractions, and dextramer-positive and dextramer-negative fractions. TCRdb names Illumina NovaSeq 6000 as the instrument used. TCR cDNA was synthesized by 5'RACE template switching, which introduced a universal primer site and unique molecular identifiers. cDNA synthesis was primed from both the TCR alpha and TCR beta constant segments. Library amplification involved two PCR steps, and the second step added sample barcodes and sequencing adapters. Sequencing of libraries was performed on Illumina HiSeq 2500 (2x100 bp) or NovaSeq (2x150 bp). The source study handled its data this way. Demultiplexing of reads and collapsing into UMI consensus sequences were performed with MIGEC, and V(D)J alignment was carried out with MiXCR. Using edgeR on replicate PBMC samples, clonotypes were called vaccine-responding if FDR was below 0.01 and the log2 fold change was above 5 up to day 15. Each bulk clonotype was labeled CD4 or CD8 based on which sequenced repertoire, CD4 or CD8, contained the clonotype at higher abundance. Through fastp at Q25 and MiXCR, TCRdb rebuilt clones from the public reads, retaining in-frame beta chains. Identical CDR3 protein sequences are pooled into one entry, listed with their most common genes and DNA. TCRdb, not the original authors, processed these V and J calls. Present in this sample are about 210,000 distinct CDR3 sequences, about 3% of which were seen just once. Jointly, the top ten make up 3.2% of the sample.

The germline V gene encodes CDR1 MNHEY and CDR2 SVGEGT. At the junction V is shortened by 8 bases and J by 3 bases, with 7 bases in between. The CDR3, from cysteine to phenylalanine, totals 11 residues. CDR3 DNA is the only sequence kept; it has 33 bases, read in frame from the first base. The data were obtained in a study of T cells after yellow fever vaccination (dated by TCRdb to 2018 to 2020). For context, the study as a whole: Libraries from fractions with low cell numbers were prepared with the SMART-Seq v4 Ultra Low Input RNA kit. Bulk TCR alpha and beta repertoires were sequenced longitudinally to track T-cell clones before and after primary and booster YFV17D yellow fever vaccination. Two healthy male donors, one aged 18 to 29 and one aged 30 to 40 years, made up the cohort. Bulk PBMC replicates and cell subsets were isolated from blood drawn at multiple timepoints before and after both primary and secondary immunization.

Findings and caveats that apply to the study as a whole: A small fraction of clonotypes showed up in both the CD4 and CD8 compartments, probably as a result of convergent recombination. Because the study included only a couple of donors, the extent to which the findings can be generalized is limited. FACS-sorted repertoires could contain abundant contaminating clonotypes from the bulk population, so computational filtering was required. Compared with the primary T-cell response, the secondary T-cell response was weaker but faster, peaking on day 5 rather than day 15. Most clones expanded after primary vaccination (roughly 96% of CD4 and 88% of CD8) were re-detected after the booster, suggesting that broad memory maintenance occurred.

This TCR came from a man aged 18 to 29 who received the YFV17D yellow fever vaccine. Sequencing was performed on CD4+ T cells sorted from PBMCs, taken 10 days after the yellow fever booster vaccination. In this chain, TRBV6-2 or TRBV6-3 is recombined with TRBJ1-2, with the D gene uncertain. The CDR3 protein: CASRGDYGYTF. The DNA sequence is as follows: TGTGCCAGCCGTGGGGACTATGGCTACACCTTC.